The next 27 T cell receptor beta chains were all read from a single sample in a study of cytomegalovirus exposure and HLA in healthy donors. PCR amplification relied on 60 Vbeta primers (plus 13 Jbeta primers). Only in-frame clones appear in the TCRdb table, and some are missing; sequencing was by immunoSEQ multiplex PCR. The table includes 95,000 to 150,000 clones, around 74% detected once. The specimen was PBMCs. Receptors originate from a man between 60 and 70 years old in good health and CMV-seropositive.

The gene calls are TRBV30 and TRBJ2-5; 8 nucleotides align to TRBD1. The J call is in doubt because the DNA end fits TRBJ2-7 better. The germline V gene encodes CDR1 GTSNPN and CDR2 SVGIG (reference sequence). The CDR3 loop spans 14 amino acids. The CDR3 sequence: CAWSADRGTYEQYF. Written as DNA, the CDR3 is TGTGCCTGGAGTGCCGACAGGGGAACCTACGAGCAGTACTTC.

This rearrangement joins TRBV7-3 to TRBJ2-7; 9 bases align to TRBD2. The length of the CDR3 is 14 residues. Looked up from germline, CDR1 is SGHTA and CDR2 is FQGTGA. V lost 5 bases and J lost 4; bases outside the gene matches: 6. In DNA form, the CDR3 reads TGTGCCAGCAGCCCGGGTAGCGGGAGTTACGAGCAGTACTTC. It yields the protein CASSPGSGSYEQYF.

By sample share, this clone is medium-sized. This chain connects TRBV11-2 to TRBJ2-3; TRBD2 might be the D (5 bases). This CDR3 comprises 12 residues. V dropped 5 bases and J dropped 4 bases, with 7 bases sitting between them. Germline loops: CDR1 SGHAT, CDR2 FQNNGV. The CDR3 is CASSTEADTQYF. DNA for the CDR3: TGTGCCAGCAGCACGGAGGCAGATACGCAGTATTTT.

CDR3 sequence: CASSGVGPQPQHF. The CDR3 nucleotides read TGTGCCAGCAGTGGGGTGGGGCCTCAGCCCCAGCATTTT. The chain combines TRBV6-5 with TRBJ1-5; weak D call: TRBD1 (5 bases). CDR3 length equals 13 residues. Trimming left V 5 bases short and J 6 bases short, with 11 bases between. The V gene's germline CDR1 is MNHEY and CDR2 SVGAGI.

The CDR3 DNA is TGTGCCAGCAGACCCGGGACAGAAAACTATGGCTACACCTTC. This encodes CASRPGTENYGYTF. The chain has TRBV2 and TRBJ1-2, with TRBD1 identical over 7 bases. V dropped 6 bases and J dropped 2; count of bases not matched to a gene: 6. The CDR3 has 14 amino acids. Germline lookup yields CDR1 SNHLY and CDR2 FYNNEI.

This chain links TRBV29-1 with TRBJ1-3; D perhaps matches TRBD1 (6 bases). The length of the CDR3 is 17 residues. V lost 0 bases and J 0 bases, leaving 15 bases between the germline ends. Germline CDR1 SQVTM, CDR2 ANQGSEA. CDR3 DNA: TGCAGCGTTGAAGATCTTCAACAGGGAAACTCTGGAAACACCATATATTTT. It codes for CSVEDLQQGNSGNTIYF.

The chain recombines TRBV9 with TRBJ2-5; 8 nucleotides agree with TRBD2. Germline trimming cut 4 bases from V and 1 base from J; bases unmatched to any gene: 3. The CDR3 runs 14 residues. Germline V CDR1 and CDR2: SGDLS, YYNGEE. CDR3 in amino acids: CASSPGGGQETQYF. CDR3 sequence (DNA): TGTGCCAGCAGCCCCGGGGGGGGCCAAGAGACCCAGTACTTC.

This sequence joins TRBV5-4 and TRBJ2-7, with 12 bases matching TRBD2. Germline V gene sequence: CDR1 SGHNT, CDR2 YYREEE (reference sequence). The V and J ends lost 0 bases and 4 bases, in that order; junction bases with no gene match: 2. The CDR3 totals 15 residues. The CDR3, as DNA: TGTGCCAGCAGCTTGGGACTAGCGGGAGTGTACGAGCAGTACTTC. Protein sequence: CASSLGLAGVYEQYF.

This chain uses TRBV5-1 with TRBJ2-2; 11 bases line up with TRBD2. There are 18 residues in the CDR3. J gave up 4 bases and V 2 bases, and 10 bases lay outside the gene matches. The germline V gene encodes CDR1 SGHRS and CDR2 YFSETQ. As DNA, the CDR3 is TGCGCCAGCAGCTTTCTAGCGGGAGGCATGGGTTCCACCGGGGAGCTGTTTTTT. Translated, it gives CASSFLAGGMGSTGELFF.

The V gene is TRBV30, the J gene TRBJ2-5; D is perhaps TRBD2 (6 bases). The CDR3 loop spans 12 amino acids. The germline V gene encodes CDR1 GTSNPN and CDR2 SVGIG (reference sequence). The ends were cut back, 3 bases at V and 7 bases at J, with 12 bases in the middle. CDR3 region: CAWSGRRGTQYF. In nucleotides, the CDR3 is TGTGCCTGGAGCGGGAGAAGAGGGACCCAGTACTTC.

The CDR3 region is CASSLYSSGSYEQYF. CDR3 DNA sequence: TGCGCCAGCAGCTTGTATAGTAGCGGGTCCTACGAGCAGTACTTC. The chain links TRBV5-1 to TRBJ2-7, with TRBD2 matching over 7 bases. The V gene's germline CDR1 is SGHRS and CDR2 YFSETQ. CDR3 size: 15 residues. V lost 1 base and J lost 1; bases outside the gene matches: 5.

The rearrangement uses TRBV7-9 and TRBJ1-1; 12 bases map to TRBD1. This CDR3 contains 16 residues. The V and J ends lost 5 bases and 5 bases, in that order; junction bases with no gene match: 9. Germline V gives CDR1 SEHNR, CDR2 FQNEAQ (reference sequence). The CDR3 reads CASSPGQGARKTEAFF. DNA for the CDR3: TGTGCCAGCAGCCCGGGACAGGGGGCGCGTAAGACTGAAGCTTTCTTT. Full variable domain (remainder filled in from reference TRBV7-9 and TRBJ1-1): DTGVSQNPRHKITKRGQNVTFRCDPISEHNRLYWYRQTLGQGPEFLTYFQNEAQLEKSRLLSDRFSAERPKGSFSTLEIQRTEQGDSAMYLCASSPGQGARKTEAFFGQGTRLTVV.

The chain links TRBV5-5 to TRBJ1-1; possibly TRBD1 for D (5 bases). The CDR3 is made up of 14 amino acids. Germline-derived CDR1 and CDR2 are SGHKS and YYEKEE (reference sequence). Trimming removed 3 bases from V and 2 bases from J, with 11 bases in between. CDR3 sequence reads: CASSWGDSNTEAFF. CDR3 in DNA: TGTGCCAGCAGCTGGGGCGACAGCAACACTGAAGCTTTCTTT. Together with reference TRBV5-5 and TRBJ1-1, the CDR3 gives the full variable domain: DAGVTQSPTHLIKTRGQQVTLRCSPISGHKSVSWYQQVLGQGPQFIFQYYEKEERGRGNFPDRFSARQFPNYSSELNVNALLLGDSALYLCASSWGDSNTEAFFGQGTRLTVV.

The sample holds a few counts of this clone. A read error may account for a junction end that differs from germline. The chain employs TRBV6-6 and TRBJ1-5; 7 bases are shared with TRBD1. This CDR3 has 14 amino acids. The germline V gene has CDR1 MNHNY and CDR2 SVGAGI (reference sequence). CDR3 region: CAISEEGRGEPQHF. The CDR3 nucleotides read TGTGCCATCAGTGAGGAGGGCAGGGGGGAGCCCCAGCATTTT.

This clone was counted a few times. The V and J genes are TRBV6-6 and TRBJ1-2; D is perhaps TRBD1 (5 bases). V was cut by 0 bases and J by 5 bases, with 7 bases left in between. Germline V lookup: CDR1 MNHNY, CDR2 SVGAGI (reference sequence). The CDR3 extends over 13 amino acids. The CDR3 DNA reads TGTGCCAGCAGTTACTCAGGGGATTATGGCTACACCTTC. The encoded protein is CASSYSGDYGYTF.

The chain has TRBV6-4 and TRBJ2-1, with 8 bases aligning to TRBD2. Trimming cost V 3 bases and J 6 bases; bases outside gene matches: 7. The CDR3 extends over 15 amino acids. Germline-derived CDR1 and CDR2 are MRHNA and SNTAGT. For the CDR3, the DNA is TGTGCCAGCAGTGAAAGCGGGGGCCACCCCAATGAGCAGTTCTTC. Amino acid sequence: CASSESGGHPNEQFF.

CDR3 sequence reads: CASSLRLQGGTEAFF. The CDR3 DNA follows: TGTGCCAGCAGCTTACGTCTGCAGGGAGGCACTGAAGCTTTCTTT. The chain is built from TRBV13 and TRBJ1-1; the D gene is possibly TRBD1 (5 bases). CDR3 length: 15 amino acids. The V gene's germline CDR1 is PRHDT and CDR2 FYEKMQ (reference sequence). The V and J ends lost 2 bases and 4 bases respectively, with 14 bases between them.

This chain joins TRBV5-1 and TRBJ1-5, with D maybe TRBD1 (6 bases). Germline-derived CDR1 and CDR2 are SGHRS and YFSETQ. The ends were cut back, 1 base at V and 7 bases at J, with 12 bases in the middle. This CDR3 comprises 14 residues. The CDR3 reads CASSLISGDQPQHF. The DNA of the CDR3 is TGCGCCAGCAGCTTGATCTCAGGGGACCAGCCCCAGCATTTT.

Concerning this clone: This sample includes further DNA sequences coding for the same CDR3. V usage is TRBV7-3 and J usage is TRBJ1-1; D remains unclear. V was pared by 3 bases and J by 1 base, with 6 bases between. The germline V gene has CDR1 SGHTA and CDR2 FQGTGA. The CDR3 contains 13 residues. The CDR3 region is CASSFRGNTEAFF. The CDR3 DNA sequence: TGTGCCAGCAGCTTTCGAGGGAACACTGAAGCTTTCTTT.

The J gene is TRBJ2-4, the V gene TRBV6-1; D unresolved. In germline, CDR1 is MNHNS, CDR2 SASEGT. V shed 6 bases and J shed 0 bases, with 9 bases lying between them. This CDR3 spans 14 amino acids. CDR3 DNA: TGTGCCAGCAGACAGTATGTAGCCAAAAACATTCAGTACTTC. Translated, it gives CASRQYVAKNIQYF.

The rearrangement joins TRBV5-5 to TRBJ2-2; D unresolved. The CDR3 loop spans 13 amino acids. Germline CDR1 reads SGHKS; CDR2 reads YYEKEE (reference sequence). Trimming left V 0 bases short and J 4 bases short, with 4 bases between. The CDR3 nucleotides read TGTGCCAGCAGCTTGGGGCCCACCGGGGAGCTGTTTTTT. The encoded protein is CASSLGPTGELFF.

The chain employs TRBV6-1 and TRBJ1-5, with D possibly TRBD1 on 6 matching bases. V was pared by 4 bases and J by 1 base, with 14 bases between. There are 16 residues in the CDR3. Germline V gene sequence: CDR1 MNHNS, CDR2 SASEGT. CDR3 protein: CASSAFGTTSNQPQHF. CDR3 nucleotides: TGTGCCAGCAGTGCGTTTGGGACAACAAGCAATCAGCCCCAGCATTTT.

The V gene is TRBV4-2, the J gene TRBJ2-1; 14 bases map to TRBD2. V was pared by 4 bases and J by 0 bases, with 23 bases of the junction left unmatched. Germline V gene data show CDR1 as LGHNA and CDR2 as YNFKEQ. The CDR3 has 24 amino acids. The CDR3 here is CASSLRAGSRLAGGRRSSYNEQFF. DNA of the CDR3: TGTGCCAGCAGCCTGCGAGCGGGGAGTAGACTAGCGGGGGGGCGAAGAAGCTCCTACAATGAGCAGTTCTTC.

The J gene is TRBJ2-3, the V gene TRBV11-3; D uncertain. The CDR3 is 14 residues long. V was trimmed by 1 base and J by 4 bases, leaving 9 bases between them. Germline CDR1 and CDR2: SGHNT and YENEEA. CDR3 bases: TGTGCCAGCAGCTTAGGGGCAGCAGCAGATACGCAGTATTTT. Its protein is CASSLGAAADTQYF.

The J gene is TRBJ2-2, the V gene TRBV6-4; perhaps TRBD1 as D (5 bases). The V and J ends lost 8 bases and 6 bases respectively, with 19 bases between them. Germline V lookup: CDR1 MRHNA, CDR2 SNTAGT. CDR3 size: 15 residues. Here the CDR3 DNA reads TGTGCCAGCTCACTCCAGGGTGCTGGGGCCGGGGAGCTGTTTTTT. Protein product: CASSLQGAGAGELFF.

The chain is built from TRBV29-1 and TRBJ2-7, with D perhaps matching TRBD2 (6 bases). The CDR3 totals 12 residues. The V end lost 5 bases, the J end lost 4 bases, and 12 bases lay between the germline ends. Per the germline V gene, CDR1 is SQVTM and CDR2 is ANQGSEA. The CDR3 DNA sequence: TGCAGCGTTTCCTACGGGACTTACGAGCAGTACTTC. It specifies CSVSYGTYEQYF.

The DNA for the CDR3 is TGTGCCAGCAGCGATCGTGAGGTAGTCAATCAGCCCCAGCATTTT. Protein product: CASSDREVVNQPQHF. The chain recombines TRBV6-5 with TRBJ1-5; D gene ambiguous. Germline lookup yields CDR1 MNHEY and CDR2 SVGAGI. The V gene lost 6 bases and the J gene lost 3 bases, with 15 bases spanning the gap. The CDR3 covers 15 residues.